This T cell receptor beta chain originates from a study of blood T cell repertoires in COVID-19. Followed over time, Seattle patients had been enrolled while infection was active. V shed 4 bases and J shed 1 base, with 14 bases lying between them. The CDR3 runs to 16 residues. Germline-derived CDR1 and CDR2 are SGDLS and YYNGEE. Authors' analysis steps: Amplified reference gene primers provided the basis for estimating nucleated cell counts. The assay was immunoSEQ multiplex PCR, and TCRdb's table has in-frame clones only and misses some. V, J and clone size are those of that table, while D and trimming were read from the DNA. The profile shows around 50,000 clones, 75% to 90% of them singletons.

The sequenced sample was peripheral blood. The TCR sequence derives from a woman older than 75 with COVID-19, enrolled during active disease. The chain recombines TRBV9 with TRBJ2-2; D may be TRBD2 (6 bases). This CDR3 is CASSPVGSGNTGELFF. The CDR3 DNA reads TGTGCCAGCAGCCCCGTGGGTAGCGGGAACACCGGGGAGCTGTTTTTT.